These 30 T cell receptor beta chains share one sample of origin, sequenced in a study of long-term antiretroviral therapy in people with HIV. Assay version v3.0 of immunoSEQ was used, and it was run at survey level. The repertoire was sequenced with immunoSEQ multiplex PCR; TCRdb's copy has only in-frame clones and lacks some. The table has about 21,000 clones, around 80% seen once; the top ten hold over 9%. This material consisted of unsorted PBMCs, taken 4.1 years after starting antiretroviral therapy. These receptors were taken from a woman between 35 and 50 years old with HIV.

V gene TRBV29-1 combines with J gene TRBJ2-7; no clear D gene. CDR3 length: 11 amino acids. V lost 4 bases and J lost 9, with 13 bases in between. Germline V gene lookup returns CDR1 SQVTM and CDR2 ANQGSEA. CDR3 protein: CSVGNGVGQYF. The CDR3, as DNA: TGCAGCGTTGGAAATGGGGTAGGGCAGTACTTC.

The gene calls are TRBV27 and TRBJ1-1, with 7 bases identical to TRBD1. V gave up 7 bases and J gave up 0 bases; unmatched junction bases: 2. The CDR3 has 13 residues. Germline V gene data show CDR1 as MNHEY and CDR2 as SMNVEV (reference sequence). The CDR3 spells CASMTGLNTEAFF. The DNA of the CDR3 is TGTGCCAGCATGACAGGGTTGAACACTGAAGCTTTCTTT.

The chain has TRBV5-1 and TRBJ1-1, with 7 bases lining up with TRBD1. J gave up 2 bases and V 0 bases, and 4 bases lay outside the gene matches. CDR1 is SGHRS, CDR2 YFSETQ, per germline. This CDR3 is 15 amino acids long. The CDR3 DNA is TGCGCCAGCAGCTTGGACAGGGGCGCCAACACTGAAGCTTTCTTT. Translating gives CASSLDRGANTEAFF.

J is TRBJ1-5 and V is TRBV20-1; D is uncertain. This CDR3 has 11 amino acids. The V and J ends lost 6 bases and 1 base respectively, with 4 bases between them. Germline assignment: CDR1 DFQATT and CDR2 SNEGSKA (reference sequence). The CDR3 coding sequence is TGCAGTGCAGGGAGCAATCAGCCCCAGCATTTT. This sequence encodes CSAGSNQPQHF.

The gene calls are TRBV9 and TRBJ1-1; 7 bases align to TRBD1. Germline V gene lookup returns CDR1 SGDLS and CDR2 YYNGEE. The V segment lost 4 bases and the J segment 3 bases; nucleotides outside the gene matches: 3. The CDR3 has 13 residues. CDR3 coding DNA: TGTGCCAGCAGCCGACAGGGCGACACTGAAGCTTTCTTT. It codes for CASSRQGDTEAFF.

This chain links TRBV5-1 with TRBJ2-1, with a tentative D call TRBD1 (6 bases). V was pared by 0 bases and J by 6 bases, with 13 bases between. Germline CDR1 reads SGHRS; CDR2 reads YFSETQ. This CDR3 has 15 amino acids. The CDR3 DNA is TGCGCCAGCAGCTTGGCCAGGCTAGGGGGCAATGAGCAGTTCTTC. It translates to CASSLARLGGNEQFF.

The chain couples TRBV4-3 to TRBJ2-7; 13 nucleotides line up with TRBD2. V lost 4 bases, J lost 2 bases, and 2 bases stayed unmatched. Germline values: CDR1 LGHNA, CDR2 YSLEER. CDR3 length: 15 amino acids. In nucleotides, the CDR3 is TGCGCCAGCAGCCTAGGGACTAGCGGGGCCTACGAGCAGTACTTC. It is translated as CASSLGTSGAYEQYF.

V gene TRBV11-3 combines with J gene TRBJ2-7; 7 nucleotides agree with TRBD1. This CDR3 comprises 19 residues. Trimming removed 5 bases from V and 0 bases from J; junction bases left unmatched: 19. CDR1 SGHNT and CDR2 YENEEA come from the germline V gene. The CDR3 spells CASSTRDSRKSASSYEQYF. CDR3 nucleotides: TGTGCCAGCAGCACCCGGGACAGCCGAAAATCCGCGTCCTCCTACGAGCAGTACTTC.

The chain couples TRBV7-9 to TRBJ2-7; D is perhaps TRBD1 or TRBD2 (5 bases each). In germline, CDR1 is SEHNR, CDR2 FQNEAQ (reference sequence). The CDR3 contains 13 residues. V dropped 5 bases and J dropped 0 bases, with 8 bases sitting between them. CDR3 sequence: CASSPGTSYEQYF. Written as DNA, the CDR3 is TGTGCCAGCAGCCCCGGGACCTCCTACGAGCAGTACTTC.

The chain joins TRBV27 to TRBJ1-5; possible D gene TRBD1, 5 bases. The ends were cut back, 6 bases at V and 5 bases at J, with 17 bases in the middle. This CDR3 has 15 residues. Germline V gene sequence: CDR1 MNHEY, CDR2 SMNVEV (reference sequence). Written as DNA, the CDR3 is TGTGCCAGCAGAAAGACAGAGGGGTACTATCAGCCCCAGCATTTT. Its translation: CASRKTEGYYQPQHF.

The chain is built from TRBV10-2 and TRBJ2-1; TRBD2 is a possible D gene (6 bases). The CDR3 totals 13 residues. V gave up 6 bases and J gave up 5 bases, with 11 bases separating them. From germline, CDR1 is WSHSY and CDR2 SAAADI. The CDR3 DNA sequence: TGCGCCAGCAGCCTTCTAGCGAACAATGAGCAGTTCTTC. Protein sequence: CASSLLANNEQFF.

To note about this clone: One end of the junction does not line up with germline, which may come from a read error. The chain combines TRBV4-1 with TRBJ2-5; no clear D gene. This CDR3 has 14 residues. Germline values: CDR1 MGHRA, CDR2 YSYEKL. Written as DNA, the CDR3 is TGCGCCAGCAGCCAAGTAACAGCCCAAGCGACCCAGTACTTC. Translating it yields CASSQVTAQATQYF.

The gene calls are TRBV7-9 and TRBJ1-1; no reliable D call. The CDR3 spans 15 residues. CDR1 SEHNR and CDR2 FQNEAQ come from the germline V gene (reference sequence). V was shortened by 1 base and J by 0 bases, with 9 bases between the two germline ends. The CDR3: CASSLVQYMNTEAFF. CDR3 in DNA: TGTGCCAGCAGCTTAGTCCAGTACATGAACACTGAAGCTTTCTTT.

The chain links TRBV9 to TRBJ2-2, with D unresolved. V was shortened by 3 bases and J by 4 bases, with 13 bases between the two germline ends. Germline V CDR1 and CDR2: SGDLS, YYNGEE. This CDR3 comprises 15 residues. CDR3 sequence: CASSDPQFSTGELFF. Here the CDR3 DNA reads TGTGCCAGCAGCGATCCCCAATTCTCCACCGGGGAGCTGTTTTTT.

This chain connects TRBV6-5 to TRBJ2-7, with TRBD2 matching 8 bases. The junction had 5 bases not matched to a gene; V was cut back by 2 bases and J by 2 bases. Germline-derived CDR1 and CDR2 are MNHEY and SVGAGI. The CDR3 spans 15 residues. CDR3 amino acids: CASSYGRGLAYEQYF. Written as DNA, the CDR3 is TGTGCCAGCAGTTACGGCAGGGGACTAGCCTACGAGCAGTACTTC.

The chain recombines TRBV30 with TRBJ2-5, with 11 bases aligning to TRBD2. The CDR3 has 13 residues. The germline V gene has CDR1 GTSNPN and CDR2 SVGIG (reference sequence). V was clipped by 3 bases and J by 4 bases; unmatched bases: 1. CDR3 loop: CAWSGTSGETQYF. The CDR3 DNA is TGTGCCTGGAGCGGGACTAGCGGAGAGACCCAGTACTTC.

This sequence joins TRBV2 and TRBJ1-4; no reliable D call. In germline, CDR1 is SNHLY, CDR2 FYNNEI. The CDR3 has 14 amino acids. Trimming removed 1 base from V and 5 bases from J, with 8 bases in between. This CDR3 is CASSEGPTNEKLFF. Here the CDR3 DNA reads TGTGCCAGCAGTGAAGGGCCGACCAATGAAAAACTGTTTTTT.

The V and J genes are TRBV19 and TRBJ1-2; no firm D call. The CDR3 extends over 12 amino acids. In germline, CDR1 is LNHDA, CDR2 SQIVND (reference sequence). V lost 1 base to trimming and J lost 5 bases, with 5 bases between them. The CDR3 reads CASSIGEYGYTF. The CDR3, as DNA: TGTGCCAGTAGTATAGGAGAGTATGGCTACACCTTC.

The rearrangement joins TRBV19 to TRBJ1-2; 10 positions agree with TRBD1. Losses at the gene ends were 10 bases for V and 5 bases for J; bases not matched to a gene: 22. The CDR3 is 18 amino acids. The V gene's germline CDR1 is LNHDA and CDR2 SQIVND (reference sequence). CDR3 sequence: CATSAGQGVQAYEYGYTF. For the CDR3, the DNA is TGTGCCACCTCGGCCGGACAGGGGGTCCAGGCCTACGAATATGGCTACACCTTC.

V gene TRBV5-6 combines with J gene TRBJ1-1; D is ambiguous. The ends were cut back, 2 bases at V and 0 bases at J, with 2 bases in the middle. CDR1 is SGHDT and CDR2 is YYEEEE in the germline V gene. CDR3 size: 12 residues. The CDR3 spells CASSFMNTEAFF. As DNA, the CDR3 is TGTGCCAGCAGCTTTATGAACACTGAAGCTTTCTTT.

This chain connects TRBV19 to TRBJ2-3; D call uncertain. This CDR3 spans 13 amino acids. Trimming left V 5 bases short and J 3 bases short, with 9 bases between. From germline, CDR1 is LNHDA and CDR2 SQIVND (reference sequence). The CDR3 here is CASSSLLTDTQYF. For the CDR3, the DNA is TGTGCCAGTAGTTCCTTACTTACAGATACGCAGTATTTT.

The chain is built from TRBV5-8 and TRBJ2-7, with 9 bases identical to TRBD2. Trimming removed 5 bases from V and 4 bases from J; junction bases left unmatched: 7. Germline CDR1 is SGHTS and CDR2 is YDEGEE. CDR3 length: 14 amino acids. This CDR3 reads CASSPLGLAYEQYF. CDR3 nucleotides: TGTGCCAGCAGTCCCTTGGGACTAGCTTACGAGCAGTACTTC.

J is TRBJ1-2 and V is TRBV30; D remains ambiguous. There are 13 residues in the CDR3. Deletions cut 1 base from V and 4 bases from J, with 10 bases between. Per germline, CDR1 GTSNPN and CDR2 SVGIG (reference sequence). CDR3: CAWSEPGFYGYTF. The DNA of the CDR3 is TGTGCCTGGAGTGAACCGGGATTCTATGGCTACACCTTC.

The J gene is TRBJ1-2, the V gene TRBV5-4; 9 bases map to TRBD1. The CDR3 consists of 15 residues. Germline loops: CDR1 SGHNT, CDR2 YYREEE (reference sequence). V shed 4 bases, J shed 5 bases, and the junction held 9 bases outside the gene matches. CDR3 coding DNA: TGTGCCAGCAGCCTGACGACAGGGGGGGCGTATGGCTACACCTTC. Protein sequence: CASSLTTGGAYGYTF. Based on the CDR3 plus reference TRBV5-4 and TRBJ1-2, the full variable domain is ETGVTQSPTHLIKTRGQQVTLRCSSQSGHNTVSWYQQALGQGPQFIFQYYREEENGRGNFPPRFSGLQFPNYSSELNVNALELDDSALYLCASSLTTGGAYGYTFGSGTRLTVV.

CDR3 DNA sequence: TGCGCCAGCGATGGCTACACCTTC. The encoded protein is CASDGYTF. This chain joins TRBV5-1 and TRBJ1-2; no definite D call. V lost 7 bases, J lost 6 bases, and 1 base lay in between. Germline loops: CDR1 SGHRS, CDR2 YFSETQ. This CDR3 contains 8 residues.

The chain is built from TRBV10-3 and TRBJ1-2, with unresolved D. The germline CDR1 and CDR2 sequences are ENHRY and SYGVKD. V shed 3 bases and J shed 8 bases, with 13 bases lying between them. This CDR3 contains 13 residues. The CDR3: CAISEIGKDGYTF. CDR3 DNA sequence: TGTGCCATCAGTGAAATAGGGAAGGACGGCTACACCTTC.

The chain is built from TRBV5-6 and TRBJ2-3; tentative D call: TRBD2 (5 bases). Trimming took off 3 bases at V and 12 bases at J, with 14 bases between the two ends. The CDR3 covers 12 residues. Germline assignment: CDR1 SGHDT and CDR2 YYEEEE. The CDR3 DNA reads TGTGCCAGCAGCTCGGGCGGGTTCGGACAGTATTTT. It translates to CASSSGGFGQYF.

This chain joins TRBV10-1 and TRBJ1-5; D not certain. CDR3 size: 13 residues. Trimming left V 10 bases short and J 2 bases short, with 12 bases between. Germline lookup yields CDR1 WNHNN and CDR2 SYGVQD (reference sequence). CDR3 loop: CATSSSGNQPQHF. CDR3 coding DNA: TGCGCCACCTCTTCGAGCGGCAATCAGCCCCAGCATTTT.

This chain links TRBV7-2 with TRBJ1-6, with TRBD1 as a possible D gene (6 bases). V gave up 1 base and J gave up 7 bases, with 11 bases separating them. Per germline, CDR1 SGHTA and CDR2 FQGNSA. This CDR3 is built from 15 residues. CDR3 sequence reads: CASSLVTGQNSPLHF. The DNA for the CDR3 is TGTGCCAGCAGCTTAGTAACCGGACAGAATTCACCCCTCCACTTT. The full variable domain, its missing parts supplied by reference TRBV7-2 and TRBJ1-6, is GAGVSQSPSNKVTEKGKDVELRCDPISGHTALYWYRQSLGQGLEFLIYFQGNSAPDKSGLPSDRFSAERTGGSVSTLTIQRTQQEDSAVYLCASSLVTGQNSPLHFGNGTRLTVT.

The chain combines TRBV6-6 with TRBJ2-7; TRBD2 matches at 15 bases. Germline V gene sequence: CDR1 MNHNY, CDR2 SVGAGI (reference sequence). This CDR3 has 15 residues. J lost 5 bases, V lost 6 bases, and 5 bases had no gene match. CDR3 DNA sequence: TGTGCCAGCAGCCGCGGACTAGCGGGAGGGGACGAGCAGTACTTC. Translated: CASSRGLAGGDEQYF.